Given below is one T cell receptor (beta chain) in context. Its antigen is not identified. This CDR3 has 17 residues. Germline V gene sequence: CDR1 LNHNV, CDR2 YYDKDF (reference sequence). V lost 0 bases and J 7 bases, leaving 19 bases between the germline ends. This sample was included in a study of T cells in localized non-small cell lung cancer. Clones were sequenced by immunoSEQ multiplex PCR, and TCRdb holds only the in-frame ones, with some missing. The repertoire includes tens of thousands of clones, over 80% of them detected once, and approximately 2% sits in the top ten. Study-level results: The tumor had only one region sequenced, so heterogeneity remains possible. Overall survival was longer when the density of T cells in the blood was higher. Among the top 100 tumor clones, a median about 52 appeared in adjacent lung. The greatest T cell clonality was found in uninvolved adjacent lung (higher than in tumor).

The chain joins TRBV15 to TRBJ1-5; a possible D gene is TRBD1 (5 bases). The clonotype originates from a female donor older than 55 with stage I lung adenocarcinoma. The input for sequencing was peripheral blood, taken before any cancer treatment. CDR3 amino acids: CATSRDSGRGARQPQHF. CDR3 in DNA: TGTGCCACCAGCAGAGATTCTGGGAGAGGGGCGAGACAGCCCCAGCATTTT.